This passage covers 10 T cell receptor beta chains from one sample sequenced in a study of T-cell reconstitution after alpha-beta-depleted transplantation in children. Unique molecular identifiers were incorporated into the prepared TCRbeta library. TCRdb recomputed calls from the PCR reads with MiXCR, one row per CDR3 protein. This sample has about 230,000 distinct CDR3 sequences, with more than 7.5% found just once. The sample was PBMCs from the stem cell graft donor, taken from the stem cell graft. All receptors come from a human donor who donated a stem cell graft to a child with SCID.

This clonotype appeared once. It may be a read error: a sequence one base away is much more abundant. The chain carries TRBV20-1 and TRBJ1-1, with D unresolved. CDR1 is DFQATT and CDR2 is SNEGSKA in the germline V gene (reference sequence). The CDR3 runs to 14 residues. V lost 6 bases and J 0 bases, leaving 14 bases between the germline ends. This CDR3 is CSAPPRSMNTEAFF. CDR3 bases: TGCAGTGCACCTCCACGGTCCATGAACACTGAAGCTTTCTTT.

This clonotype was recorded at least ten times. The rearrangement links TRBV12-3 or TRBV12-4 to TRBJ2-2; D may be TRBD2 (5 bases). Trimming cost V 11 bases and J 6 bases, with 10 bases left between them. This CDR3 spans 11 amino acids. This CDR3 is CARGFAGELFF. The DNA for the CDR3 is TGTGCCCGGGGTTTCGCCGGGGAGCTGTTTTTT.

Notes on this clonotype: A much bigger clone sits one base away, suggesting this may be a read error. The gene calls are TRBV20-1 and TRBJ1-2, with D possibly TRBD1 on 5 matching bases. The CDR3 consists of 11 residues. Germline V gene data show CDR1 as DFQATT and CDR2 as SNEGSKA (reference sequence). The CDR3 here is CSAVQGTGDTF. DNA of the CDR3: TGCAGTGCTGTCCAGGGAACTGGCGACACCTTC.

In its sample, this clonotype was seen many times. This chain uses TRBV5-1 with TRBJ2-5, with a weak D call TRBD1 (6 bases). The ends were cut back, 5 bases at V and 3 bases at J, with 17 bases in the middle. This CDR3 has 15 residues. In germline, CDR1 is SGHRS, CDR2 YFSETQ. CDR3 in amino acids: CASSQDSRIKETQYF. CDR3 sequence (DNA): TGCGCCAGCAGTCAGGACAGTCGGATAAAAGAGACCCAGTACTTC.

Comment on this clonotype: A read error is possible here, since a much larger clone lies one base away. The chain couples TRBV29-1 to TRBJ2-1; D is possibly TRBD1 (6 bases). The CDR3 runs to 16 residues. Germline V lookup: CDR1 SQVTM, CDR2 ANQGSEA. The CDR3 bases are TGCAACGTCCCGAAGGCAGGGGTTCATTCCTACAATGAGCAGTTCTTC. Its translation: CNVPKAGVHSYNEQFF.

The sample holds many counts of this clonotype. This chain links TRBV5-5 with TRBJ1-2; D may be TRBD1 (5 bases). There are 15 residues in the CDR3. CDR1 is SGHKS and CDR2 is YYEKEE in the germline V gene (reference sequence). V was clipped by 7 bases and J by 2 bases, with 18 bases between them. CDR3 sequence reads: CASSPAGPLNYGYTF. CDR3 DNA sequence: TGTGCCAGCTCCCCGGCGGGACCGCTAAACTATGGCTACACCTTC.

In this sample, this clonotype turned up many times. The V call is TRBV28, the J call TRBJ1-3; D not certain. The V gene lost 0 bases and the J gene lost 4 bases, with 7 bases spanning the gap. This CDR3 region has 14 residues. CDR1 and CDR2 from the germline V gene are MDHEN and SYDVKM. The CDR3 nucleotides are TGTGCCAGCAGTTTATGGTCGACCGGAAACACCATATATTTT. Residues: CASSLWSTGNTIYF.

This clonotype was counted at least ten times. J is TRBJ1-1 and V is TRBV12-3 or TRBV12-4; D not certain. With 3 bases removed from V and 0 bases from J, the gap between germline ends came to 2 bases. This CDR3 is 12 amino acids long. CDR3 residues: CASSFMNTEAFF. CDR3 sequence (DNA): TGTGCCAGCAGTTTTATGAACACTGAAGCTTTCTTT.

This clonotype came up many times. The V and J genes are TRBV24-1 and TRBJ1-4; 7 bases are a match to TRBD1. Trimming removed 2 bases from V and 0 bases from J; junction bases left unmatched: 11. The germline gives CDR1 KGHDR, CDR2 SFDVKD. This CDR3 spans 19 amino acids. CDR3 bases: TGTGCCACCAGTGATTCCGGGACAGCAGCTTTAGCAACTAATGAAAAACTGTTTTTT. It is translated as CATSDSGTAALATNEKLFF.

This clonotype was seen at least ten times. The genes are TRBV19 and TRBJ2-7, with unresolved D. Germline assignment: CDR1 LNHDA and CDR2 SQIVND (reference sequence). The CDR3 sequence is 14 residues long. Between the trimmed V and J ends, which lost 3 bases and 0 bases, there was a span of 9 bases. The CDR3 DNA reads as TGTGCCAGTAGTATCCCTGGCGGCTCCTACGAGCAGTACTTC. Its protein is CASSIPGGSYEQYF.